This T cell receptor (beta chain) derives from a study of blood T cell repertoires in COVID-19 (TCRdb year 2020). Background on the whole study: Collaborator samples came from the United States, Italy and Spain and covered acute and convalescent phases of COVID-19. A freely available public database, intended as a resource for researchers studying the immune response to SARS-CoV-2, is where the repertoires were released. Sample metadata almost always included a de-identified subject ID, COVID-19 status, age in years and sex. Where HLA class I and class II types were available, the types were taken from metadata supplied by the sample provider, not from assay-based typing. Subjects who had been exposed to COVID-19, were actively infected with it, or had recovered from it provided the deeply sampled blood TCRbeta repertoires that made up the dataset. The prospective study material was composed of cDNA or gDNA derived from T cells, B-cell-depleted T cells, or PBMCs. Samples came from the ongoing ImmuneRACE study (first 160 participants) plus 1,254 subjects from 6 global collaborators.

The investigation overall reported the following: Clinical and demographic metadata were provided uncurated, with the amount varying by source and participant.

TCRbeta CDR3 regions were amplified from genomic DNA by means of the immunoSEQ Assay, a bias-controlled multiplex PCR. Regarding the original processing steps: The number of nucleated cells in each sample was estimated from the amplification of reference gene primers within the assay. To quantify the absolute abundance of each unique TCRbeta CDR3 rearrangement, sequence reads were collapsed and filtered. For each sample, productive Simpson clonality was calculated as the square root of Simpson's diversity index across productive rearrangements. What TCRdb holds here is the immuneACCESS table cut down to in-frame rearrangements. Part of the clones is not present; checked against another copy, under half of the missing clones reflect an unresolved V gene, and the others are unexplained. V and J calls and clone size are copied from that table; D and trimming were computed from the DNA. For this sample the table gives around 300,000 clones, of which nearly 90% were detected only once. The ten largest make up about a tenth of the sample.

Participants in the prospective study were enrolled through a virtual design, were aged about 18 to 100 years, and lived in some 24 United States geographic areas. To assign participants to cohorts, the prospective study relied on clinical history that participants themselves reported in a screening survey and a study questionnaire. Recovered participants in ImmuneRACE Cohort 3 were defined by two consecutive negative NP/OP PCR tests, clearance by a healthcare professional, or resolution of symptoms. In the prospective study, whole blood, serum and a nasopharyngeal or oropharyngeal swab were collected from each participant by mobile phlebotomists. Over an approximately 2-month period, participants in the prospective study had the option of providing additional blood draws and questionnaires. Prospective study blood samples were shipped either frozen or at room temperature before DNA extraction.

The germline V gene (reference sequence) specifies LNHNV as CDR1 and YYDKDF as CDR2. Trimming takes 5 bases off V and 9 bases off J; junction bases not matched to a gene: 19. Reading from cysteine to phenylalanine, the CDR3 counts 18 amino acids. The sequence is cut down to CDR3 DNA, 54 bases in frame from base 1. Remarks on this clone: The target of this receptor is not known. It has no much larger one-base neighbor in the sample; base qualities were not kept.

The source material was PBMCs or T cells enriched from blood (not recorded which). This TCR was recovered from a woman under 40 who had recovered from COVID-19. The chain is encoded by TRBV15 joined to TRBJ2-1, with 10 bases in between that match TRBD2. In nucleotides, the sequence is TGTGCCACCAGCGAAGGAGGGATGGCCCTAGCGGGAGAAGGTGAGCAGTTCTTC. This encodes CATSEGGMALAGEGEQFF.